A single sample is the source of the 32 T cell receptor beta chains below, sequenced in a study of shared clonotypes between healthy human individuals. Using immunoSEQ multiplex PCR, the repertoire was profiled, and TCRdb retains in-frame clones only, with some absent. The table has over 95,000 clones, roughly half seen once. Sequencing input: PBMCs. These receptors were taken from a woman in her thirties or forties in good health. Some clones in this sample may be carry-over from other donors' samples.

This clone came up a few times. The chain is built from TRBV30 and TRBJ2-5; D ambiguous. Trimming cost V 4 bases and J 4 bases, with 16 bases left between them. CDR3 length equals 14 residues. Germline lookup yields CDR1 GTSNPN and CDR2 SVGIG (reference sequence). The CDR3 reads CAWTLGSDGETQYF. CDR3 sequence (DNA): TGTGCCTGGACTCTGGGATCAGATGGAGAGACCCAGTACTTC.

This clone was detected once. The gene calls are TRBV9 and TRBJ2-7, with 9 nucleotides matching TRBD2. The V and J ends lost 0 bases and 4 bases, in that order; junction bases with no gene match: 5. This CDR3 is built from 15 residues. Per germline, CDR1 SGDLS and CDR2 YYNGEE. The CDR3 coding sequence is TGTGCCAGCAGCGTAGGGATAGCGGGAGAATACGAGCAGTACTTC. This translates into CASSVGIAGEYEQYF. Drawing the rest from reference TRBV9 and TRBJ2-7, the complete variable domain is DSGVTQTPKHLITATGQRVTLRCSPRSGDLSVYWYQQSLDQGLQFLIQYYNGEERAKGNILERFSAQQFPDLHSELNLSSLELGDSALYFCASSVGIAGEYEQYFGPGTRLTVT.

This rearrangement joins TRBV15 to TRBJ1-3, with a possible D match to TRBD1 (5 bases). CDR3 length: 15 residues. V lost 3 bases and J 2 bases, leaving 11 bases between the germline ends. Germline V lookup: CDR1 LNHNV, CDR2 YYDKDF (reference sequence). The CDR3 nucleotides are TGTGCCACCAGCAGGGATACAGGTGCTGGAAACACCATATATTTT. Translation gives CATSRDTGAGNTIYF. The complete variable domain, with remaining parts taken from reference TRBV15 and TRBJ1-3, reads DAMVIQNPRYQVTQFGKPVTLSCSQTLNHNVMYWYQQKSSQAPKLLFHYYDKDFNNEADTPDNFQSRRPNTSFCFLDIRSPGLGDTAMYLCATSRDTGAGNTIYFGEGSWLTVV.

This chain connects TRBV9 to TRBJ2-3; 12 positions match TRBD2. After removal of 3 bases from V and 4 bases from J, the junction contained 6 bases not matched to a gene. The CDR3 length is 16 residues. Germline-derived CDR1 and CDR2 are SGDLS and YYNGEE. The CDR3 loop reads CASSARLAGDADTQYF. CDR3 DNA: TGTGCCAGCAGCGCTAGACTAGCGGGAGACGCAGATACGCAGTATTTT.

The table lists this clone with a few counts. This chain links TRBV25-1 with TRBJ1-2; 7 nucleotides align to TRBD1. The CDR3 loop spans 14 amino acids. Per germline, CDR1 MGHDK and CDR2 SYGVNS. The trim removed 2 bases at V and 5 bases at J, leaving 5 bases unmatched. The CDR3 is CASSEVGGAYGYTF. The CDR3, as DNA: TGTGCCAGCAGTGAAGTAGGGGGCGCTTATGGCTACACCTTC.

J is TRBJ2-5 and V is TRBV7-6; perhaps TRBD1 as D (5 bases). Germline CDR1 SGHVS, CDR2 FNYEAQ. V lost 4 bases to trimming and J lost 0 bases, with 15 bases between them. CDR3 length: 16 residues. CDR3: CASSSPGRRHQETQYF. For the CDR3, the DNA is TGTGCCAGCAGCTCCCCAGGGCGGCGCCACCAAGAGACCCAGTACTTC.

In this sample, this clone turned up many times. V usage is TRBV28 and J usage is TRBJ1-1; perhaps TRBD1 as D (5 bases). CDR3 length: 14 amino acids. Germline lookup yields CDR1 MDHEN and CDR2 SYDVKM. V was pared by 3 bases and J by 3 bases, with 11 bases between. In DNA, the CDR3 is TGTGCCAGCAGTTTCGCGGGGACGGACACTGAAGCTTTCTTT. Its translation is CASSFAGTDTEAFF.

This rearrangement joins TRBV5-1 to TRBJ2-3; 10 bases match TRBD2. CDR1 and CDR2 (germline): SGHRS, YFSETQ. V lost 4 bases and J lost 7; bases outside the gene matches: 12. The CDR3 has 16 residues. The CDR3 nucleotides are TGCGCCAGCAGCCTGGACCGGGCTAGCGGGAGTTATACGCAGTATTTT. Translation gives CASSLDRASGSYTQYF.

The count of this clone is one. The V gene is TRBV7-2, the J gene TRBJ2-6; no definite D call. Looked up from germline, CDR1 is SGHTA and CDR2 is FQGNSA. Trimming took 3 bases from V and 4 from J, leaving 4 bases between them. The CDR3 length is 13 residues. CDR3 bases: TGTGCCAGCAGCTTTCTGGGGGCCAACGTCCTGACTTTC. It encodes CASSFLGANVLTF.

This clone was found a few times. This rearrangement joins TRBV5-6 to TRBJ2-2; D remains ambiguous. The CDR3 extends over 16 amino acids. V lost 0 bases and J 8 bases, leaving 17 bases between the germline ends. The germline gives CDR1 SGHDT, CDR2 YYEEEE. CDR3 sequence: CASSLAKNRIEGELFF. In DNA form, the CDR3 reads TGTGCCAGCAGCTTGGCCAAGAATAGGATAGAGGGGGAGCTGTTTTTT.

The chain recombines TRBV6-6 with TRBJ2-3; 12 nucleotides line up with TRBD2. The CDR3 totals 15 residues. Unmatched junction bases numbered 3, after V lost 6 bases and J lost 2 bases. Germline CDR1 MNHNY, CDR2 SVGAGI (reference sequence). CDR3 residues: CASRLAGGFTDTQYF. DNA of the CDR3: TGTGCCAGCAGACTAGCGGGAGGCTTCACAGATACGCAGTATTTT.

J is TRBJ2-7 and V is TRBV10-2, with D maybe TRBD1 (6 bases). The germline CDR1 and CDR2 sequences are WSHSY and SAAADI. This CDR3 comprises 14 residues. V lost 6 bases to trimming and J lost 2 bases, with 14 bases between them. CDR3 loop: CASRDSQLTYEQYF. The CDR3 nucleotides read TGCGCCAGCAGGGACAGCCAACTTACCTACGAGCAGTACTTC.

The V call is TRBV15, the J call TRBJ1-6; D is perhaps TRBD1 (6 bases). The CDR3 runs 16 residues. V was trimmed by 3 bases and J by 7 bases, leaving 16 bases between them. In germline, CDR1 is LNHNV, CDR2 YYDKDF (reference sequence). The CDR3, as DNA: TGTGCCACCAGCAGGGTCCGGGGGGGGGCAAATTCACCCCTCCACTTT. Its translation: CATSRVRGGANSPLHF.

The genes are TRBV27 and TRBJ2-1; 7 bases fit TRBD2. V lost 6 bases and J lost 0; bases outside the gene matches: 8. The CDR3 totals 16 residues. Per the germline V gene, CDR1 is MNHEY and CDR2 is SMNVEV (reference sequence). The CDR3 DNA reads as TGTGCCAGCAGGTTTCTAGCGGCTAGCTCCTACAATGAGCAGTTCTTC. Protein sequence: CASRFLAASSYNEQFF.

CDR3 amino acids: CASSYRTGTGELFF. For the CDR3, the DNA is TGTGCCAGCAGCTACCGGACGGGGACCGGGGAGCTGTTTTTT. The gene calls are TRBV7-2 and TRBJ2-2, with D possibly matching TRBD2 (5 bases). The germline V gene encodes CDR1 SGHTA and CDR2 FQGNSA. The CDR3 covers 14 residues. Trimming pared 4 bases from V and 5 bases from J, leaving 11 bases between. Filled out from reference TRBV7-2 and TRBJ2-2, the complete variable domain reads GAGVSQSPSNKVTEKGKDVELRCDPISGHTALYWYRQSLGQGLEFLIYFQGNSAPDKSGLPSDRFSAERTGGSVSTLTIQRTQQEDSAVYLCASSYRTGTGELFFGEGSRLTVL.

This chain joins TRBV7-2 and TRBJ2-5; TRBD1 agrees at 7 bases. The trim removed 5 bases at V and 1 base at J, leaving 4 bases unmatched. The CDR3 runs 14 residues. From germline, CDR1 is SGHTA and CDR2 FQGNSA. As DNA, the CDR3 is TGTGCCAGCAGCCAGGGACAGATCCAAGAGACCCAGTACTTC. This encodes CASSQGQIQETQYF.

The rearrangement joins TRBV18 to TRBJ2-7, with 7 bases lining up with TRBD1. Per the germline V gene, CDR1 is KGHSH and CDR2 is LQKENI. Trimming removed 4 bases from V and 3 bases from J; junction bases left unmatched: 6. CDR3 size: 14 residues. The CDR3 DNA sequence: TGTGCCAGCTCACATGGGACAGAAAACTACGAGCAGTACTTC. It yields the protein CASSHGTENYEQYF.

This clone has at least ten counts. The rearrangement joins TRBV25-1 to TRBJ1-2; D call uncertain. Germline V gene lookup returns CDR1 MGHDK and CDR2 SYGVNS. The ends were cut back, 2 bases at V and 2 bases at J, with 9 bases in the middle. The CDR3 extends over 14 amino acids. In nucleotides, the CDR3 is TGTGCCAGCAGTGAACGTGGCCCGAACTATGGCTACACCTTC. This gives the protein CASSERGPNYGYTF.

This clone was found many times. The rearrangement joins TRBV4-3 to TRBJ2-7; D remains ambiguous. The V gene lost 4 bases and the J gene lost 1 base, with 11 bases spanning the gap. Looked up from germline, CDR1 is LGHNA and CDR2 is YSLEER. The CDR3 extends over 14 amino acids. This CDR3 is CASSPTRTSYEQYF. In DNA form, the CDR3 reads TGCGCCAGCAGCCCGACACGAACTTCCTACGAGCAGTACTTC.

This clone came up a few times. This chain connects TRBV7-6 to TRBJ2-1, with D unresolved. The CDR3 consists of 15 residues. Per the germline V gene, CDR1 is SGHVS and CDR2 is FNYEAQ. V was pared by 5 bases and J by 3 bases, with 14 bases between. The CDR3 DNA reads TGTGCCAGCAGCCCTGGGAATCAAAACTACAATGAGCAGTTCTTC. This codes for CASSPGNQNYNEQFF.

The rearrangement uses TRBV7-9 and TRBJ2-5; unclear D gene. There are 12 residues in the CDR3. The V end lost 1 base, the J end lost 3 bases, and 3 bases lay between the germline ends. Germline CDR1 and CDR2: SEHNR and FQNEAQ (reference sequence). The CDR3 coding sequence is TGTGCCAGCAGCTTAGACAAAGAGACCCAGTACTTC. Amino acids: CASSLDKETQYF.

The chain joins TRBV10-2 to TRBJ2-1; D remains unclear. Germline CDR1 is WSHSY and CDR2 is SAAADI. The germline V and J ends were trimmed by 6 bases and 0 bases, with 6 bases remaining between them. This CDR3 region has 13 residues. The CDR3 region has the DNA TGCGCCAGCAGATTGAGCTCCTACAATGAGCAGTTCTTC. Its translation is CASRLSSYNEQFF.

The CDR3 coding sequence is TGTGCCTGGGGGAACACTGAAGCTTTCTTT. Amino acid sequence: CAWGNTEAFF. The rearrangement uses TRBV30 and TRBJ1-1; D gene ambiguous. The germline CDR1 and CDR2 sequences are GTSNPN and SVGIG (reference sequence). V was trimmed by 5 bases and J by 1 base, leaving 2 bases between them. The CDR3 totals 10 residues. Using reference TRBV30 and TRBJ1-1 for the parts outside the CDR3, the full variable domain is SQTIHQWPATLVQPVGSPLSLECTVEGTSNPNLYWYRQAAGRGLQLLFYSVGIGQISSEVPQNLSASRPQDRQFILSSKKLLLSDSGFYLCAWGNTEAFFGQGTRLTVV.

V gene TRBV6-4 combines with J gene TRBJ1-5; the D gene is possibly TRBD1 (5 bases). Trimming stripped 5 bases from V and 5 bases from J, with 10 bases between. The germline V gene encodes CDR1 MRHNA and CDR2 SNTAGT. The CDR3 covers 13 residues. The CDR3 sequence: CASSRQPDQPQHF. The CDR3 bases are TGTGCCAGCAGTCGACAGCCAGATCAGCCCCAGCATTTT.

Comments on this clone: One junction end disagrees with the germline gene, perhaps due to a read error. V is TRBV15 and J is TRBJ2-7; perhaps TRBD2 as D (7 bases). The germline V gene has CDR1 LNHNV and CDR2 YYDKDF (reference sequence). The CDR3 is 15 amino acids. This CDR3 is CATSRGGAETYERYF. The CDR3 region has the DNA TGTGCCACCAGCAGGGGGGGGGCCGAAACCTACGAGCGGTACTTC.

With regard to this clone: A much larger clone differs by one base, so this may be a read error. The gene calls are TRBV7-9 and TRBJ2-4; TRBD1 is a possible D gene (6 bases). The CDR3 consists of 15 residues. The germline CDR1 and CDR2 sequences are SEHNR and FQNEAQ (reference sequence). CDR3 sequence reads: CASSPGTQAKSIQYF. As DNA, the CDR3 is TGTGCCAGCAGCCCCGGGACACAAGCCAAAAGCATTCAGTACTTC.

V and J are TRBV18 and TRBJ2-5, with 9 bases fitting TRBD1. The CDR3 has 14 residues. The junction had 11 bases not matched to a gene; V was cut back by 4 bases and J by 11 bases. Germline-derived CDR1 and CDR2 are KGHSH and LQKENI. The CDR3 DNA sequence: TGTGCCAGCTCACTCGGGACAGGGCTTCGGGAGCAGTACTTC. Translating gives CASSLGTGLREQYF. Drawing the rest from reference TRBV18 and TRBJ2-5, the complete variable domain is NAGVMQNPRHLVRRRGQEARLRCSPMKGHSHVYWYRQLPEEGLKFMVYLQKENIIDESGMPKERFSAEFPKEGPSILRIQQVVRGDSAAYFCASSLGTGLREQYFGPGTRLLVL.

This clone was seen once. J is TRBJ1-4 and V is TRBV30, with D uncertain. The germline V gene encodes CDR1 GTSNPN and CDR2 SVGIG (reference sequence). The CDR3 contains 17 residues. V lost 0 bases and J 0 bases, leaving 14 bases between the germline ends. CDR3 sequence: CAWSVWGDAATNEKLFF. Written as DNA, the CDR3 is TGTGCCTGGAGTGTTTGGGGTGACGCCGCAACTAATGAAAAACTGTTTTTT.

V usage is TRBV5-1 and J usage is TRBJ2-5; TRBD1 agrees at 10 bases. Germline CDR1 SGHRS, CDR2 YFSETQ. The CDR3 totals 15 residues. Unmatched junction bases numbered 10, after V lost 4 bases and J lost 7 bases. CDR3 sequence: CASSVSTGGEGTQYF. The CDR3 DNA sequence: TGCGCCAGCAGCGTCTCGACAGGGGGCGAAGGGACCCAGTACTTC.

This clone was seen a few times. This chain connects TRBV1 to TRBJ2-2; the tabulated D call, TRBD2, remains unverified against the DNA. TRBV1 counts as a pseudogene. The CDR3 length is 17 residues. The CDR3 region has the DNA TGCACCAGCAGCCAAGATCTGCGGGAGGAAGGCGTCGGGGAGCTGTTTTTT. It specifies CTSSQDLREEGVGELFF.

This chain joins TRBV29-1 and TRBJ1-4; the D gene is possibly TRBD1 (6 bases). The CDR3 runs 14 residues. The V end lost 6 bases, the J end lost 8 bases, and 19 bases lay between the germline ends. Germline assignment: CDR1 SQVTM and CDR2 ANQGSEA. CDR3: CSVTETGGGEKLFF. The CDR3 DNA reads TGCAGCGTCACAGAAACGGGAGGGGGAGAAAAACTGTTTTTT.

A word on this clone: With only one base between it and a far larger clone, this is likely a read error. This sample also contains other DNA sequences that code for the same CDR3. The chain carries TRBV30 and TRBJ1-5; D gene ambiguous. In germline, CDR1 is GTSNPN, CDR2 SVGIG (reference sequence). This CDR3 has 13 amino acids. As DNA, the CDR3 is TGTGCCTGGGGCAACGGTGGCAATCAGCCCCAACATTTT. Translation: CAWGNGGNQPQHF.